Below are 24 T cell receptor beta chains sequenced from a single sample in a study of CD8+CD57+ T cells in acquired aplastic anemia. CDR3 and TCR beta VDJ profiling relied on a genomic DNA template. Each CDR3 protein gets one entry after TCRdb re-called the reads with MiXCR. There are 400,000 to 500,000 distinct CDR3 sequences in the sample; 55% to 70% occur only once, and 3.5% to 4.5% lies in the top ten. Sample: sorted CD4+, CD8+, or CD8+CD57+ T cells (not recorded which) from PBMCs. These receptors were taken from a human donor in good health, serving as a control.

The chain has TRBV7-2 and TRBJ1-6; D is possibly TRBD1 (5 bases). Trimming shortened V by 0 bases and J by 18 bases, and 18 bases separated the two germline ends. Germline V CDR1 and CDR2: SGHTA, FQGNSA. This CDR3 has 14 residues. CDR3 sequence (DNA): TGTGCCAGCAGCTTAGCAGGGGAAAATGAAGGCGGCCACTTT. Protein sequence: CASSLAGENEGGHF.

On this clonotype: This CDR3 fails to terminate in the conserved phenylalanine or tryptophan, so it likely reflects a read error. The DNA is left out, because the CDR3 cannot be placed on it with certainty; the CDR3 is given as TCRdb lists it. V and J are TRBV7-9 and TRBJ2-1; TRBD1 reflects the table's D call only, with no check against the DNA. The CDR3 comprises 13 residues, both ends counted. Germline V gene lookup returns CDR1 SEHNR and CDR2 FQNEAQ (reference sequence). The CDR3 spells CASSAGAGTLPFG.

The rearrangement joins TRBV7-3 to TRBJ1-1; D call uncertain. Deletions cut 2 bases from V and 11 bases from J, with 12 bases between. The germline V gene encodes CDR1 SGHTA and CDR2 FQGTGA. The CDR3 has 12 amino acids. CDR3 residues: CASSLHGKAAFF. CDR3 nucleotides: TGTGCCAGCAGCTTACACGGGAAGGCGGCTTTCTTT. Supplemented by reference TRBV7-3 and TRBJ1-1, the full variable domain reads GAGVSQTPSNKVTEKGKYVELRCDPISGHTALYWYRQSLGQGPEFLIYFQGTGAADDSGLPNDRFFAVRPEGSVSTLKIQRTERGDSAVYLCASSLHGKAAFFGQGTRLTVV.

Worth noting for this clonotype: The junction and the germline gene differ at one end; a read error may be behind it. The rearrangement uses TRBV10-1 and TRBJ2-3; D not resolved. The CDR3 has 13 amino acids. Germline V gene lookup returns CDR1 WNHNN and CDR2 SYGVQD (reference sequence). CDR3 loop: CATGGRGTDTQYF. The CDR3 DNA reads TGTGCCACCGGTGGGCGCGGCACAGATACGCAGTATTTT.

The chain has TRBV12-3 or TRBV12-4 and TRBJ1-2; TRBD1 might be the D (6 bases). Trimming removed 3 bases from V and 3 bases from J, with 14 bases in between. This CDR3 is built from 15 residues. The CDR3 DNA reads TGTGCCAGCAGTTTTCGCGGGGGGCAGGACTATGGCTACACCTTC. It is translated as CASSFRGGQDYGYTF.

The CDR3 sequence: CASSSYEANTQYF. The CDR3 DNA reads as TGTGCCAGCAGCTCCTATGAGGCTAATACGCAGTATTTT. The chain joins TRBV7-3 to TRBJ2-3; D not certain. V gave up 4 bases and J gave up 7 bases, with 12 bases separating them. The CDR3 contains 13 residues. The germline CDR1 and CDR2 sequences are SGHTA and FQGTGA.

The chain is built from TRBV20-1 and TRBJ1-2; possibly TRBD1 for D (5 bases). Trimming pared 2 bases from V and 4 bases from J, leaving 14 bases between. This CDR3 is built from 14 residues. The germline V gene has CDR1 DFQATT and CDR2 SNEGSKA (reference sequence). The CDR3 loop is CSARHTGATYGYTF. CDR3 sequence (DNA): TGCAGTGCTAGACACACCGGGGCCACCTATGGCTACACCTTC.

Comment on this clonotype: A much larger clone lies a single base off, so this may be a read error. The rearrangement links TRBV12-3 or TRBV12-4 to TRBJ2-7; D is unresolved. V was shortened by 1 base and J by 7 bases, with 17 bases between the two germline ends. CDR3 size: 15 residues. This CDR3 is CASSLGRWLHNEQYF. The CDR3 region has the DNA TGTGCCAGCAGTTTAGGGCGGTGGTTGCACAATGAGCAGTACTTC.

The rearrangement joins TRBV2 to TRBJ1-6, with 8 bases matching TRBD1. The CDR3 extends over 14 amino acids. Germline assignment: CDR1 SNHLY and CDR2 FYNNEI. Trimming removed 4 bases from V and 8 bases from J; junction bases left unmatched: 4. Written as DNA, the CDR3 is TGTGCCAGCAGTGGACAGGGGTCGGATTCACCCCTCCACTTT. This codes for CASSGQGSDSPLHF.

This clonotype was seen many times. This sequence joins TRBV5-1 and TRBJ1-1; no reliable D call. This CDR3 contains 13 residues. Between the trimmed V and J ends, which lost 3 bases and 8 bases, there was a span of 14 bases. In germline, CDR1 is SGHRS, CDR2 YFSETQ. The CDR3 DNA reads TGCGCCAGCAGCTGGAGAGGGAACAGCGAAGCTTTCTTT. Translated: CASSWRGNSEAFF.

A few counts support this clonotype. The chain uses TRBV15 and TRBJ2-7, with a weak D call TRBD1 (6 bases). Germline CDR1 reads LNHNV; CDR2 reads YYDKDF (reference sequence). Trimming removed 7 bases at V and 3 bases at J, with 19 bases between. This CDR3 spans 15 amino acids. Here the CDR3 DNA reads TGTGCCACCAAGGGGAAGGGGGTTGTGGACTACGAGCAGTACTTC. The encoded protein is CATKGKGVVDYEQYF.

As regards this clonotype: At one end, the junction sequence differs from germline, possibly due to a read error. The genes are TRBV7-2 and TRBJ1-2; D uncertain. The germline CDR1 and CDR2 sequences are SGHTA and FQGNSA. The length of the CDR3 is 13 residues. The CDR3 here is CASSLATYTGATF. CDR3 in DNA: TGTGCCAGCAGCTTAGCCACATACACTGGAGCCACCTTT.

In its sample, this clonotype was seen many times. This chain uses TRBV19 with TRBJ1-1; 8 bases fit TRBD1. CDR1 is LNHDA, CDR2 SQIVND, per germline (reference sequence). This CDR3 comprises 16 residues. V trimming: 7 bases; J trimming: 1 base; junction bases outside the gene matches: 11. The CDR3 bases are TGTGCCAGTACGATCAGGGGGCTCCAAGAGAACACTGAAGCTTTCTTT. This translates into CASTIRGLQENTEAFF.

The chain recombines TRBV10-3 with TRBJ2-7; D might be TRBD2 (5 bases). This CDR3 is 14 amino acids long. V dropped 11 bases and J dropped 7 bases, with 24 bases sitting between them. CDR1 ENHRY and CDR2 SYGVKD come from the germline V gene. CDR3 DNA: TGTGCCTCCCACGAGGCAGCTCGTCGCGGGGAGCAGTACTTC. This codes for CASHEAARRGEQYF.

With respect to this clonotype: At one of its ends the junction is not consistent with the germline gene, which may arise from a read error. V usage is TRBV29-1 and J usage is TRBJ2-7, with D unclear. Germline V gives CDR1 SQVTM, CDR2 ANQGSEA. CDR3 length equals 12 residues. The DNA for the CDR3 is TGCAGCGCCACCCAGAGCTCCTACGAGGAGTTCTTC. This sequence encodes CSATQSSYEEFF.

The table lists this clonotype with many counts. V and J are TRBV9 and TRBJ2-1; D is unresolved. Trimming removed 4 bases from V and 0 bases from J, with 14 bases in between. The CDR3 spans 16 residues. Germline lookup yields CDR1 SGDLS and CDR2 YYNGEE. The CDR3 is CASSPIEPSSYNEQFF. CDR3 DNA: TGTGCCAGCAGCCCAATAGAACCGAGCTCCTACAATGAGCAGTTCTTC.

The table lists this clonotype with a few counts. V gene TRBV6-2 or TRBV6-3 combines with J gene TRBJ2-2; the match to TRBD1 covers 8 bases. The J segment lost 5 bases and the V segment lost 6 bases, leaving 8 bases of the junction unmatched. There are 15 residues in the CDR3. The germline V gene has CDR1 MNHEY and CDR2 SVGEGT. The CDR3 region is CASSRGQVRTGELFF. In nucleotides, the CDR3 is TGTGCCAGCAGCCGGGGACAGGTCAGAACCGGGGAGCTGTTTTTT.

On this clonotype itself: An end of the junction does not agree with germline; a read error may underlie this. The gene calls are TRBV7-3 and TRBJ2-7, with TRBD2 as a possible D gene (6 bases). Germline V gene sequence: CDR1 SGHTA, CDR2 FQGTGA. The CDR3 length is 14 residues. The CDR3 here is CATSSRGSSSEHYF. In nucleotides, the CDR3 is TGTGCCACCAGCTCGCGGGGATCTTCCTCCGAGCATTACTTC.

The CDR3, as DNA: TGTGCCAGCAGTTTAGGGCGCGAAAGGCCCCTCCACTTT. Translation: CASSLGRERPLHF. The chain joins TRBV12-3 or TRBV12-4 to TRBJ1-6; D remains unclear. CDR3 size: 13 residues. V was shortened by 1 base and J by 13 bases, with 11 bases between the two germline ends.

The chain carries TRBV20-1 and TRBJ2-1, with D perhaps TRBD2 (7 bases). Germline-derived CDR1 and CDR2 are DFQATT and SNEGSKA (reference sequence). V was shortened by 4 bases and J by 5 bases, with 15 bases between the two germline ends. This CDR3 spans 14 amino acids. CDR3 region: CSATGGASNNEQFF. The CDR3, as DNA: TGCAGTGCTACGGGGGGCGCGTCCAACAATGAGCAGTTCTTC.

The chain employs TRBV7-2 and TRBJ2-5; no clear D gene. Per germline, CDR1 SGHTA and CDR2 FQGNSA. V was pared by 6 bases and J by 12 bases, with 23 bases between. The CDR3 runs to 14 residues. In nucleotides, the CDR3 is TGTGCCAGCAGTCGAGGAGCCGCCCCGCAGGACGAGTACTTC. This gives the protein CASSRGAAPQDEYF. The complete variable domain, with remaining parts taken from reference TRBV7-2 and TRBJ2-5, reads GAGVSQSPSNKVTEKGKDVELRCDPISGHTALYWYRQSLGQGLEFLIYFQGNSAPDKSGLPSDRFSAERTGGSVSTLTIQRTQQEDSAVYLCASSRGAAPQDEYFGPGTRLLVL.

This clonotype came up a few times. The chain has TRBV20-1 and TRBJ2-3; 9 positions agree with TRBD1. Germline lookup yields CDR1 DFQATT and CDR2 SNEGSKA (reference sequence). V dropped 5 bases and J dropped 3; count of bases not matched to a gene: 6. This CDR3 contains 14 residues. DNA for the CDR3: TGCAGTGCTTGGGACAGGGCTTCGACAGATACGCAGTATTTT. Protein sequence: CSAWDRASTDTQYF.

This clonotype was seen at least ten times. CDR3 nucleotides: TGTGCCAGCAGCCAAGATCCCCTTTTCGGGAACACTGAAGCTTTCTTT. Protein product: CASSQDPLFGNTEAFF. The V call is TRBV3-1, the J call TRBJ1-1, with no clear D. The CDR3 covers 16 residues. Germline V gene lookup returns CDR1 LGHDT and CDR2 YNNKEL (reference sequence). The V gene lost 0 bases and the J gene lost 1 base, with 12 bases spanning the gap. Based on the CDR3 plus reference TRBV3-1 and TRBJ1-1, the full variable domain is DTAVSQTPKYLVTQMGNDKSIKCEQNLGHDTMYWYKQDSKKFLKIMFSYNNKELIINETVPNRFSPKSPDKAHLNLHINSLELGDSAVYFCASSQDPLFGNTEAFFGQGTRLTVV.

Worth noting for this clonotype: Germline and junction disagree at one end, which may indicate a read error. The rearrangement uses TRBV25-1 and TRBJ2-1, with TRBD2 matching over 8 bases. The germline CDR1 and CDR2 sequences are MGHDK and SYGVNS. This CDR3 comprises 16 residues. CDR3 in DNA: TGTGTCAGCGGTGATCTACCGGGAGGGGGTTTCAATGAGCAGTTCTTC. This codes for CVSGDLPGGGFNEQFF.